The 2 T cell receptor beta chains presented below share a single source sample, sequenced in a study of T cell clones after liver transplantation. This table comes from immunoSEQ multiplex PCR, and its TCRdb copy is limited to in-frame clones, with some not included. The data hold some 60,000 clones, with 71% observed a single time. The material was CD4+ T cells from blood, obtained before liver transplant. These receptors were collected from a human donor who received a liver transplant.

The genes are TRBV30 and TRBJ2-5; a weak D match, TRBD1 (6 bases). The germline V gene encodes CDR1 GTSNPN and CDR2 SVGIG (reference sequence). The germline V and J ends were trimmed by 7 bases and 2 bases, with 11 bases remaining between them. The CDR3 covers 12 residues. The CDR3 nucleotides are TGTGCCTATGACAGGTCACAAGAGACCCAGTACTTC. Translated: CAYDRSQETQYF.

The chain recombines TRBV19 with TRBJ1-4, with D hard to call. CDR3 length: 15 residues. With 3 bases removed from V and 4 bases from J, the gap between germline ends came to 12 bases. Germline V CDR1 and CDR2: LNHDA, SQIVND (reference sequence). This CDR3 is CASSIGGEGNEKLFF. The CDR3 bases are TGTGCCAGTAGTATTGGTGGGGAGGGTAATGAAAAACTGTTTTTT.